The 14 T cell receptor beta chains listed next were all sequenced from one sample in a study of breast tumors, draining lymph nodes, adjacent tissues. Samples came from axillary lymph nodes draining the breast cancer. TCRdb fed the multiplex PCR reads into MiXCR, producing one record per CDR3 protein. The profile shows fewer than 250,000 distinct CDR3 sequences, 32% of them singletons. The sample consisted of axillary lymph node tissue. These receptors all come from a female donor with breast cancer. Some clones in this sample may be carry-over from other donors' samples.

This clonotype was recorded once. The V gene is TRBV24-1, the J gene TRBJ2-2, with D possibly being TRBD2 (5 bases). CDR3 size: 14 residues. V shed 5 bases and J shed 2 bases, with 8 bases lying between them. Germline assignment: CDR1 KGHDR and CDR2 SFDVKD. CDR3 coding DNA: TGTGCCACCAGTGGACCGGGAAACACCGGGGAGCTGTTTTTT. It codes for CATSGPGNTGELFF.

The V gene is TRBV30, the J gene TRBJ1-4; TRBD1 matches 9 bases. Trimming took 4 bases from V and 5 from J; bases not matched to a gene: 11. The CDR3 loop spans 16 amino acids. CDR1 and CDR2 (germline): GTSNPN, SVGIG (reference sequence). The CDR3 bases are TGTGCCTGGAATCTACCAACAGGGGGCCTCAATGAAAAACTGTTTTTT. It codes for CAWNLPTGGLNEKLFF.

The chain couples TRBV15 to TRBJ2-1, with 7 bases that match TRBD1. In germline, CDR1 is LNHNV, CDR2 YYDKDF (reference sequence). V shed 5 bases, J shed 0 bases, and the junction held 13 bases outside the gene matches. The CDR3 loop spans 18 amino acids. The CDR3 region has the DNA TGTGCCACCAGCCTCAACCCTGGACAGGCGAGCTCCTACAATGAGCAGTTCTTC. As protein: CATSLNPGQASSYNEQFF.

This clonotype was recorded many times. This sequence joins TRBV9 and TRBJ2-1; tentatively, D is TRBD1 (7 bases). This CDR3 contains 15 residues. Germline V lookup: CDR1 SGDLS, CDR2 YYNGEE. The V end lost 0 bases, the J end lost 5 bases, and 12 bases lay between the germline ends. CDR3 residues: CASSVDAGGHNEQFF. DNA of the CDR3: TGTGCCAGCAGCGTAGACGCAGGGGGGCACAATGAGCAGTTCTTC.

This clonotype occurred many times. J is TRBJ2-3 and V is TRBV19, with TRBD2 matching 10 bases. This CDR3 has 15 amino acids. The germline CDR1 and CDR2 sequences are LNHDA and SQIVND (reference sequence). V lost 3 bases and J lost 5; bases outside the gene matches: 5. Here the CDR3 reads CASSILAGEGDTQYF. The DNA of the CDR3 is TGTGCCAGTAGTATCCTAGCGGGAGAGGGAGATACGCAGTATTTT.

This clonotype was seen only a few times. The chain has TRBV4-2 and TRBJ1-6; D gene ambiguous. The germline V and J ends were trimmed by 0 bases and 7 bases, with 7 bases remaining between them. CDR3 length: 14 residues. In germline, CDR1 is LGHNA, CDR2 YNFKEQ. The CDR3 region is CASSQDLRNSPLHF. In DNA form, the CDR3 reads TGTGCCAGCAGCCAAGATCTAAGGAATTCACCCCTCCACTTT.

The rearrangement links TRBV6-1 to TRBJ2-1, with TRBD2 matching 10 bases. Germline CDR1 is MNHNS and CDR2 is SASEGT. This CDR3 has 15 residues. The ends lost 5 bases at V and 5 bases at J; junction bases unmatched: 6. CDR3 nucleotide sequence: TGTGCCAGCAGTCAGGGGGGGACTAGCGACAATGAGCAGTTCTTC. Translated: CASSQGGTSDNEQFF.

To note about this clonotype: This sequence may be a read error, since a much larger clone differs from it by one base. The CDR3 DNA follows: TGTGCCAGCAGTGAAGGGACAGCGGGAGGATCCTACGAGCAGTACTTC. The encoded protein is CASSEGTAGGSYEQYF. The rearrangement uses TRBV6-1 and TRBJ2-7, with 9 bases identical to TRBD2. This CDR3 comprises 16 residues. The germline gives CDR1 MNHNS, CDR2 SASEGT. The ends lost 1 base at V and 1 base at J; junction bases unmatched: 5.

As concerns this clonotype: The CDR3 carries no conserved terminal phenylalanine or tryptophan, so it likely arises from a read error. It is unclear where the CDR3 begins or ends on the DNA, so no DNA is shown, and the CDR3 is as TCRdb lists it. The rearrangement links TRBV7-9 to TRBJ1-6. Germline V gene sequence: CDR1 SEHNR, CDR2 FQNEAQ (reference sequence). The CDR3 has 15 residues if both end residues are counted. CDR3 sequence: CASSFQETYNSPLQS.

This clonotype was observed a handful of times. This may stem from a read error, because a much larger clone lies one nucleotide away. This chain links TRBV9 with TRBJ2-7; 7 bases are shared with TRBD2. Per germline, CDR1 SGDLS and CDR2 YYNGEE. The CDR3 covers 15 residues. CDR3 coding DNA: TGTGCCAGCAGCGTAGGGAGCGGGAAAACCTACGAGCCGTACTTC. It is translated as CASSVGSGKTYEPYF.

This clonotype was seen ten or more times. CDR3 sequence reads: CASCRDRGNSPLHF. CDR3 DNA: TGTGCCAGCTGCCGGGACAGGGGTAATTCACCCCTCCACTTT. The V gene is TRBV18, the J gene TRBJ1-6, with 10 bases matching TRBD1. Germline loops: CDR1 KGHSH, CDR2 LQKENI. The V and J ends lost 7 bases and 6 bases, in that order; junction bases with no gene match: 3. CDR3 length equals 14 residues. The full variable domain, its missing parts supplied by reference TRBV18 and TRBJ1-6, is NAGVMQNPRHLVRRRGQEARLRCSPMKGHSHVYWYRQLPEEGLKFMVYLQKENIIDESGMPKERFSAEFPKEGPSILRIQQVVRGDSAAYFCASCRDRGNSPLHFGNGTRLTVT.

The chain recombines TRBV28 with TRBJ1-1; D remains unclear. Germline V gene lookup returns CDR1 MDHEN and CDR2 SYDVKM. The CDR3 covers 14 residues. The V end was cut by 7 bases, the J end by 2 bases, with 14 bases between. The CDR3 region is CASNPLGRNTEAFF. The CDR3 nucleotides are TGTGCCAGCAACCCTTTAGGGCGAAACACTGAAGCTTTCTTT.

This clonotype occurred once. This CDR3 fails to terminate in the conserved phenylalanine or tryptophan, so it likely reflects a read error. The J gene is TRBJ1-1, the V gene TRBV18; D is uncertain. Germline V gene data show CDR1 as KGHSH and CDR2 as LQKENI. The CDR3 is made up of 15 amino acids. V gave up 2 bases and J gave up 6 bases, with 16 bases separating them. Written as DNA, the CDR3 is TGTGCCAGCTCACCAGCGGAAGTCGTTAACGCTGAAGCTTTCTTG. Protein: CASSPAEVVNAEAFL.

The table lists this clonotype with many counts. This sequence joins TRBV5-1 and TRBJ1-5; D uncertain. The V end was cut by 0 bases, the J end by 0 bases, with 7 bases between. Germline CDR1 and CDR2: SGHRS and YFSETQ. CDR3 length: 15 amino acids. The CDR3 loop is CASSLGGISNQPQHF. Written as DNA, the CDR3 is TGCGCCAGCAGCTTGGGGGGTATTAGCAATCAGCCCCAGCATTTT.